The next 25 T cell receptor beta chains were all read from a single sample in a study of technical replicates of blood from a handful of donors. Sequencing used immunoSEQ multiplex PCR; TCRdb keeps in-frame clones, though not all of them. The data contain about 82,000 clones, approximately 94% of them singletons. The source material was T cells isolated from PBMCs. These receptors originate from a human donor in good health.

The chain combines TRBV9 with TRBJ2-7, with 9 bases aligning to TRBD1. J gave up 5 bases and V 1 base, and 7 bases lay outside the gene matches. This CDR3 has 15 residues. CDR1 is SGDLS and CDR2 is YYNGEE in the germline V gene. The CDR3, as DNA: TGTGCCAGCAGCGTACAGGACAGGGGTTACCACGAGCAGTACTTC. Protein sequence: CASSVQDRGYHEQYF. The variable domain in full, completed from reference TRBV9 and TRBJ2-7, reads DSGVTQTPKHLITATGQRVTLRCSPRSGDLSVYWYQQSLDQGLQFLIQYYNGEERAKGNILERFSAQQFPDLHSELNLSSLELGDSALYFCASSVQDRGYHEQYFGPGTRLTVT.

The V and J genes are TRBV11-1 and TRBJ2-7; 9 bases match TRBD1. There are 14 residues in the CDR3. With 6 bases clipped from V and 3 bases from J, the junction kept 6 bases outside the gene matches. Germline V lookup: CDR1 SGHAT, CDR2 FQDESV (reference sequence). The CDR3 DNA follows: TGTGCCAGCAGGACCGGGACAGGGAGCTACGAGCAGTACTTC. This translates into CASRTGTGSYEQYF. Supplemented by reference TRBV11-1 and TRBJ2-7, the full variable domain reads EAEVAQSPRYKITEKSQAVAFWCDPISGHATLYWYRQILGQGPELLVQFQDESVVDDSQLPKDRFSAERLKGVDSTLKIQPAELGDSAMYLCASRTGTGSYEQYFGPGTRLTVT.

V and J are TRBV5-1 and TRBJ2-7; 8 nucleotides line up with TRBD1. CDR1 is SGHRS and CDR2 is YFSETQ in the germline V gene. V lost 0 bases to trimming and J lost 4 bases; unmatched junction nucleotides: 6. The CDR3 is 15 amino acids. This CDR3 reads CASSLATGDIYEQYF. CDR3 coding DNA: TGCGCCAGCAGCTTGGCGACAGGGGACATTTACGAGCAGTACTTC.

The chain combines TRBV6-1 with TRBJ1-5; TRBD1 matches 10 bases. Trimming cost V 7 bases and J 7 bases; bases outside gene matches: 7. The CDR3 totals 14 residues. Looked up from germline, CDR1 is MNHNS and CDR2 is SASEGT. The CDR3 reads CASIFGTGDQPQHF. The CDR3, as DNA: TGTGCCAGCATTTTCGGGACAGGGGACCAGCCCCAGCATTTT.

The chain is built from TRBV27 and TRBJ2-7, with 9 bases identical to TRBD1. The V gene end was trimmed by 4 bases and the J gene end by 4 bases; junction bases not matched to a gene: 5. Germline assignment: CDR1 MNHEY and CDR2 SMNVEV (reference sequence). This CDR3 spans 14 amino acids. In DNA, the CDR3 is TGTGCCAGCAGTTCCGGGACAGGGCGGTACGAGCAGTACTTC. Its protein product is CASSSGTGRYEQYF.

The chain links TRBV7-9 to TRBJ2-3; 13 bases agree with TRBD2. The CDR3 loop spans 15 amino acids. The trim removed 7 bases at V and 7 bases at J, leaving 8 bases unmatched. Germline V CDR1 and CDR2: SEHNR, FQNEAQ (reference sequence). As DNA, the CDR3 is TGTGCCAGCAACCGTGGACTAGCGGGAGATAATACGCAGTATTTT. Translated, it gives CASNRGLAGDNTQYF.

Turning to this clone: Other DNA sequences from this sample encode an identical CDR3 as well. This sequence joins TRBV28 and TRBJ1-2, with D tentatively TRBD1 (5 bases). This CDR3 region has 13 residues. The germline V gene encodes CDR1 MDHEN and CDR2 SYDVKM. V was shortened by 5 bases and J by 2 bases, with 9 bases between the two germline ends. The CDR3 loop is CASSSAGNYGYTF. CDR3 bases: TGTGCCAGCAGTAGTGCAGGGAACTATGGCTACACCTTC.

V gene TRBV7-9 combines with J gene TRBJ2-1; D remains ambiguous. Trimming took 2 bases from V and 0 from J, leaving 8 bases between them. In germline, CDR1 is SEHNR, CDR2 FQNEAQ (reference sequence). This CDR3 comprises 15 residues. The CDR3 nucleotides read TGTGCCAGCAGCTTACAACAGAGCTCCTACAATGAGCAGTTCTTC. It yields the protein CASSLQQSSYNEQFF.

The J gene is TRBJ2-1, the V gene TRBV6-5; TRBD2 matches at 8 bases. Germline trimming cut 0 bases from V and 2 bases from J; bases unmatched to any gene: 3. The CDR3 runs to 16 residues. Looked up from germline, CDR1 is MNHEY and CDR2 is SVGAGI. The CDR3 DNA sequence: TGTGCCAGCAGTTACTCTGTTAGCGGGACCTACAATGAGCAGTTCTTC. It specifies CASSYSVSGTYNEQFF.

The chain couples TRBV27 to TRBJ2-7, with TRBD1 matching over 7 bases. Germline lookup yields CDR1 MNHEY and CDR2 SMNVEV (reference sequence). CDR3 length equals 13 residues. V was clipped by 4 bases and J by 6 bases; unmatched bases: 6. The CDR3 spells CASSSQGYSEQYF. CDR3 nucleotide sequence: TGTGCCAGCAGTTCACAGGGGTATAGCGAGCAGTACTTC.

This clone occurred once. The rearrangement uses TRBV2 and TRBJ2-7; 9 nucleotides align to TRBD1. J lost 6 bases, V lost 3 bases, and 6 bases had no gene match. This CDR3 contains 14 residues. CDR1 is SNHLY, CDR2 FYNNEI, per germline. CDR3 sequence: CASSDLGQGREQYF. Here the CDR3 DNA reads TGTGCCAGCAGTGATCTGGGACAGGGACGCGAGCAGTACTTC.

The CDR3 loop is CASSFRRNEQFF. Written as DNA, the CDR3 is TGCGCCAGCAGCTTCCGTCGTAATGAGCAGTTCTTC. The chain recombines TRBV5-1 with TRBJ2-1; D is ambiguous. The V end lost 2 bases, the J end lost 7 bases, and 7 bases lay between the germline ends. The CDR3 consists of 12 residues. The germline gives CDR1 SGHRS, CDR2 YFSETQ.

This clone was detected only once. The chain employs TRBV11-3 and TRBJ2-7; a possible D gene is TRBD2 (6 bases). CDR1 and CDR2 from the germline V gene are SGHNT and YENEEA. The CDR3 is 15 residues long. V was shortened by 7 bases and J by 0 bases, with 16 bases between the two germline ends. The CDR3, as DNA: TGTGCCAGCAACCTAGAGCGGGTAAGCTCCTACGAGCAGTACTTC. Encoded protein: CASNLERVSSYEQYF.

V and J are TRBV7-2 and TRBJ1-1; D possibly corresponds to TRBD1 (5 bases). Germline loops: CDR1 SGHTA, CDR2 FQGNSA. The CDR3 has 11 amino acids. The CDR3 region is CVEWGGTEAFF. As DNA, the CDR3 is TGTGTCGAGTGGGGGGGCACTGAAGCTTTCTTT.

This clone was recorded once. This sequence joins TRBV9 and TRBJ2-5; a possible D gene is TRBD1 (6 bases). There are 15 residues in the CDR3. V was shortened by 0 bases and J by 1 base, with 10 bases between the two germline ends. CDR1 is SGDLS and CDR2 is YYNGEE in the germline V gene. The CDR3 DNA is TGTGCCAGCAGCGTAGAGGGGACATCCCAAGAGACCCAGTACTTC. The encoded protein is CASSVEGTSQETQYF. Drawing the rest from reference TRBV9 and TRBJ2-5, the complete variable domain is DSGVTQTPKHLITATGQRVTLRCSPRSGDLSVYWYQQSLDQGLQFLIQYYNGEERAKGNILERFSAQQFPDLHSELNLSSLELGDSALYFCASSVEGTSQETQYFGPGTRLLVL.

The J gene is TRBJ1-1, the V gene TRBV29-1; D perhaps matches TRBD1 (5 bases). V lost 4 bases, J lost 1 base, and 10 bases lay in between. Germline V gene data show CDR1 as SQVTM and CDR2 as ANQGSEA. This CDR3 comprises 13 residues. The CDR3 DNA reads as TGCAGCGTTGTGTGGGGCGCGAACACTGAAGCTTTCTTT. The encoded protein is CSVVWGANTEAFF.

The rearrangement joins TRBV7-2 to TRBJ2-2, with a tentative D call TRBD1 (5 bases). The CDR3 covers 14 residues. Trimming cost V 2 bases and J 10 bases, with 14 bases left between them. In germline, CDR1 is SGHTA, CDR2 FQGNSA. The CDR3 sequence is CASSLSRYGQELFF. CDR3 nucleotide sequence: TGTGCCAGCAGCTTAAGTAGATACGGACAGGAGCTGTTTTTT.

This chain joins TRBV5-5 and TRBJ2-7; D is perhaps TRBD2 (6 bases). The germline CDR1 and CDR2 sequences are SGHKS and YYEKEE (reference sequence). Between the trimmed V and J ends, which lost 3 bases and 2 bases, there was a span of 12 bases. CDR3 size: 14 residues. The CDR3 sequence: CASSSGDSTYEQYF. The CDR3, as DNA: TGTGCCAGCAGCTCGGGAGACAGTACCTACGAGCAGTACTTC. The full variable domain, rest sourced from reference TRBV5-5 and TRBJ2-7, is DAGVTQSPTHLIKTRGQQVTLRCSPISGHKSVSWYQQVLGQGPQFIFQYYEKEERGRGNFPDRFSARQFPNYSSELNVNALLLGDSALYLCASSSGDSTYEQYFGPGTRLTVT.

J is TRBJ1-2 and V is TRBV6-1; 8 nucleotides agree with TRBD1. Germline CDR1 reads MNHNS; CDR2 reads SASEGT. The CDR3 sequence is 15 residues long. Trimming cost V 5 bases and J 8 bases; bases outside gene matches: 13. The CDR3 loop reads CASSSGGSLAWGYTF. The CDR3 nucleotides read TGTGCCAGCAGTTCAGGGGGCTCTTTGGCGTGGGGCTACACCTTC.

The chain carries TRBV5-4 and TRBJ1-1; TRBD1 might be the D (6 bases). The germline V and J ends were trimmed by 0 bases and 0 bases, with 9 bases remaining between them. The germline V gene has CDR1 SGHNT and CDR2 YYREEE (reference sequence). The length of the CDR3 is 15 residues. CDR3 residues: CASSLEGHMNTEAFF. The CDR3 bases are TGTGCCAGCAGCTTGGAGGGACATATGAACACTGAAGCTTTCTTT.

The CDR3: CASSGQGLGFGNTIYF. In nucleotides, the CDR3 is TGTGCCAGCTCGGGACAGGGGCTCGGATTTGGAAACACCATATATTTT. The chain is built from TRBV18 and TRBJ1-3; 10 bases match TRBD1. The CDR3 length is 16 residues. The V gene end was trimmed by 6 bases and the J gene end by 3 bases; junction bases not matched to a gene: 8. The germline gives CDR1 KGHSH, CDR2 LQKENI.

The chain carries TRBV6-6 and TRBJ2-7; 7 bases match TRBD1. V was pared by 10 bases and J by 0 bases, with 3 bases of the junction left unmatched. The V gene's germline CDR1 is MNHNY and CDR2 SVGAGI (reference sequence). The CDR3 runs to 12 residues. The DNA of the CDR3 is TGTGCCACCCGGGACAGCTCCTACGAGCAGTACTTC. Its protein product is CATRDSSYEQYF.

CDR3 residues: CASIFNPGTAFANTGELFF. For the CDR3, the DNA is TGTGCCAGCATCTTTAACCCCGGGACAGCGTTCGCGAACACCGGGGAGCTGTTTTTT. The chain is built from TRBV5-6 and TRBJ2-2, with TRBD1 matching 7 bases. In germline, CDR1 is SGHDT, CDR2 YYEEEE. The V segment lost 6 bases and the J segment 0 bases; nucleotides outside the gene matches: 17. This CDR3 region has 19 residues.

The chain recombines TRBV29-1 with TRBJ2-1, with 9 bases matching TRBD1. The germline V gene encodes CDR1 SQVTM and CDR2 ANQGSEA. Losses at the gene ends were 6 bases for V and 5 bases for J; bases not matched to a gene: 14. The CDR3 covers 16 residues. Here the CDR3 DNA reads TGCAGCGTGGATACCGGGACAGGGAATCAAAACAATGAGCAGTTCTTC. Protein product: CSVDTGTGNQNNEQFF.

The J gene is TRBJ1-4, the V gene TRBV6-5, with 8 bases aligning to TRBD1. Trimming cost V 0 bases and J 8 bases; bases outside gene matches: 5. This CDR3 is 15 amino acids long. Looked up from germline, CDR1 is MNHEY and CDR2 is SVGAGI. The CDR3: CASSYSWTGKEKLFF. CDR3 sequence (DNA): TGTGCCAGCAGTTACTCTTGGACAGGGAAAGAAAAACTGTTTTTT.